Below are 20 T cell receptor beta chains sequenced from a single sample in a study of PD-L1 blockade in urothelial cancer. This sample's time point: pretreatment peripheral blood. Profiled with immunoSEQ multiplex PCR; TCRdb holds only in-frame clones, not every one. The sample has about 51,000 clones, about 86% seen once. This material consisted of PBMCs, taken around atezolizumab (anti-PD-L1) treatment. These receptors came from a man aged 55 to 70 with urothelial cancer.

The V and J genes are TRBV13 and TRBJ2-7, with a weak D call TRBD2 (6 bases). Germline CDR1 PRHDT, CDR2 FYEKMQ (reference sequence). CDR3 length: 14 residues. V was clipped by 4 bases and J by 4 bases, with 14 bases between them. The CDR3 DNA sequence: TGTGCCAGCAGCTCCAGGGACTTGCCATACGAGCAGTACTTC. It translates to CASSSRDLPYEQYF.

CDR3 sequence: CASSLALGEQYF. The CDR3 DNA sequence: TGTGCCAGCAGCTTAGCACTAGGCGAGCAGTACTTC. This chain joins TRBV7-9 and TRBJ2-7, with D tentatively TRBD2 (5 bases). The CDR3 totals 12 residues. V was trimmed by 0 bases and J by 6 bases, leaving 6 bases between them. From germline, CDR1 is SEHNR and CDR2 FQNEAQ (reference sequence).

The rearrangement uses TRBV5-1 and TRBJ1-1; TRBD1 matches 7 bases. The V gene's germline CDR1 is SGHRS and CDR2 YFSETQ. The junction had 7 bases not matched to a gene; V was cut back by 4 bases and J by 1 base. This CDR3 spans 15 amino acids. CDR3 bases: TGCGCCAGCAGCCGGCTCGGGACAGAGAACACTGAAGCTTTCTTT. This gives the protein CASSRLGTENTEAFF.

Comment on this clone: One end of the junction fails to match germline, which may point to a read error. The chain has TRBV6-1 and TRBJ2-1; TRBD1 matches at 11 bases. The V gene's germline CDR1 is MNHNS and CDR2 SASEGT. The CDR3 is 15 amino acids. The CDR3 DNA sequence: TGTGCCAGCAGAGAAGGGACAGGGGGCTACAATGAGCAGTTCTTC. As protein: CASREGTGGYNEQFF.

V and J are TRBV28 and TRBJ1-2; D possibly corresponds to TRBD1 (5 bases). Trimming removed 11 bases at V and 8 bases at J, with 27 bases between. This CDR3 has 15 amino acids. The germline V gene has CDR1 MDHEN and CDR2 SYDVKM. In nucleotides, the CDR3 is TGTGCCCTGCTTAAATCATCCGGGGGGGGTCGGGGCTACACCTTC. Protein sequence: CALLKSSGGGRGYTF.

The J gene is TRBJ2-7, the V gene TRBV18; 13 positions match TRBD2. Germline CDR1 reads KGHSH; CDR2 reads LQKENI. With V trimmed by 5 bases and J by 0 bases, 4 bases remained unmatched. The length of the CDR3 is 16 residues. The CDR3 DNA is TGTGCCAGCTCATCGACTAGCGGGGGGAGCTCCTACGAGCAGTACTTC. Its translation: CASSSTSGGSSYEQYF.

This clone was recorded only once. This chain joins TRBV5-1 and TRBJ1-3; 7 bases align to TRBD1. The CDR3 is 15 residues long. Germline-derived CDR1 and CDR2 are SGHRS and YFSETQ. Losses at the gene ends were 4 bases for V and 0 bases for J; bases not matched to a gene: 4. CDR3 residues: CASSLGTASGNTIYF. The CDR3 nucleotides read TGCGCCAGCAGCCTCGGGACAGCCTCTGGAAACACCATATATTTT. The full variable domain, completed using reference TRBV5-1 and TRBJ1-3, is KAGVTQTPRYLIKTRGQQVTLSCSPISGHRSVSWYQQTPGQGLQFLFEYFSETQRNKGNFPGRFSGRQFSNSRSEMNVSTLELGDSALYLCASSLGTASGNTIYFGEGSWLTVV.

The chain employs TRBV29-1 and TRBJ1-1, with D unclear. Per the germline V gene, CDR1 is SQVTM and CDR2 is ANQGSEA. Trimming cost V 4 bases and J 3 bases, with 15 bases left between them. There are 14 residues in the CDR3. CDR3 nucleotides: TGCAGCGTTGGTCGGCTAGATTTCTACACTGAAGCTTTCTTT. It encodes CSVGRLDFYTEAFF. Together with reference TRBV29-1 and TRBJ1-1, the CDR3 gives the full variable domain: SAVISQKPSRDICQRGTSLTIQCQVDSQVTMMFWYRQQPGQSLTLIATANQGSEATYESGFVIDKFPISRPNLTFSTLTVSNMSPEDSSIYLCSVGRLDFYTEAFFGQGTRLTVV.

The chain uses TRBV28 and TRBJ1-5, with D unclear. Germline assignment: CDR1 MDHEN and CDR2 SYDVKM. The CDR3 contains 15 residues. V was trimmed by 5 bases and J by 4 bases, leaving 15 bases between them. The CDR3 DNA follows: TGTGCCAGCAGTCCCCCCGTCGGTCGTAATCAGCCCCAGCATTTT. Translating gives CASSPPVGRNQPQHF. The whole variable domain, remainder taken from reference TRBV28 and TRBJ1-5, is DVKVTQSSRYLVKRTGEKVFLECVQDMDHENMFWYRQDPGLGLRLIYFSYDVKMKEKGDIPEGYSVSREKKERFSLILESASTNQTSMYLCASSPPVGRNQPQHFGDGTRLSIL.

CDR3 DNA: TGTGCCAGCAGCCATTCCGGGACAGCCCTCTCCTACAATGAGCAGTTCTTC. This translates into CASSHSGTALSYNEQFF. This sequence joins TRBV7-3 and TRBJ2-1; 7 nucleotides match TRBD1. The CDR3 is 17 residues long. Trimming removed 5 bases from V and 0 bases from J; junction bases left unmatched: 10. CDR1 is SGHTA and CDR2 is FQGTGA in the germline V gene. Based on the CDR3 plus reference TRBV7-3 and TRBJ2-1, the full variable domain is GAGVSQTPSNKVTEKGKYVELRCDPISGHTALYWYRQSLGQGPEFLIYFQGTGAADDSGLPNDRFFAVRPEGSVSTLKIQRTERGDSAVYLCASSHSGTALSYNEQFFGPGTRLTVL.

V is TRBV18 and J is TRBJ2-1; 14 nucleotides align to TRBD2. Germline lookup yields CDR1 KGHSH and CDR2 LQKENI. J gave up 9 bases and V 4 bases, and 5 bases lay outside the gene matches. CDR3 size: 15 residues. In nucleotides, the CDR3 is TGTGCCAGCTCACTGGGACTAGCGGGAGCAGGTGAGCAGTTCTTC. This sequence encodes CASSLGLAGAGEQFF.

The CDR3 is CASSLLGTGVYNEQFF. In nucleotides, the CDR3 is TGTGCCAGCAGTTTACTTGGGACAGGGGTATACAATGAGCAGTTCTTC. J is TRBJ2-1 and V is TRBV27; TRBD1 agrees at 10 bases. The CDR3 runs 16 residues. After removal of 2 bases from V and 4 bases from J, the junction contained 5 bases not matched to a gene. Germline V CDR1 and CDR2: MNHEY, SMNVEV (reference sequence).

V usage is TRBV11-2 and J usage is TRBJ2-5; D may be TRBD2 (6 bases). This CDR3 contains 14 residues. Trimming removed 6 bases at V and 5 bases at J, with 16 bases between. Germline loops: CDR1 SGHAT, CDR2 FQNNGV. The CDR3 protein is CASRSPAGGETQYF. CDR3 coding DNA: TGTGCCAGCAGGTCGCCCGCAGGAGGGGAGACCCAGTACTTC.

This clone has a single count. V is TRBV6-5 and J is TRBJ1-2; the D is unclear. CDR1 and CDR2 (germline): MNHEY, SVGAGI. V lost 6 bases, J lost 0 bases, and 11 bases lay in between. The CDR3 is 14 amino acids. CDR3 protein: CASSRTDSNYGYTF. The CDR3 coding sequence is TGTGCCAGCAGCAGGACGGACTCTAACTATGGCTACACCTTC.

The rearrangement joins TRBV18 to TRBJ2-7, with 12 bases fitting TRBD2. CDR3 length equals 16 residues. The germline V gene encodes CDR1 KGHSH and CDR2 LQKENI. Trimming cost V 4 bases and J 2 bases; bases outside gene matches: 6. The CDR3 here is CASSRTTSGGPYEQYF. The CDR3 nucleotides read TGTGCCAGCTCACGTACGACTAGCGGGGGACCCTACGAGCAGTACTTC.

V usage is TRBV7-9 and J usage is TRBJ2-7; the D gene is possibly TRBD1 (6 bases). Trimming shortened V by 5 bases and J by 2 bases, and 10 bases separated the two germline ends. Germline CDR1 reads SEHNR; CDR2 reads FQNEAQ (reference sequence). The CDR3 loop spans 13 amino acids. The CDR3 loop is CASSPRTAYEQYF. The CDR3 region has the DNA TGTGCCAGCAGCCCCAGGACAGCCTACGAGCAGTACTTC.

The chain links TRBV28 to TRBJ2-7; TRBD2 agrees at 13 bases. Losses at the gene ends were 5 bases for V and 1 base for J; bases not matched to a gene: 14. CDR1 is MDHEN, CDR2 SYDVKM, per germline. There are 19 residues in the CDR3. The DNA of the CDR3 is TGTGCCAGCAGTCCTAACCCTCGGACTAGCGGGAGAAGGTCCTACGAGCAGTACTTC. Residues: CASSPNPRTSGRRSYEQYF. The full variable domain, completed using reference TRBV28 and TRBJ2-7, is DVKVTQSSRYLVKRTGEKVFLECVQDMDHENMFWYRQDPGLGLRLIYFSYDVKMKEKGDIPEGYSVSREKKERFSLILESASTNQTSMYLCASSPNPRTSGRRSYEQYFGPGTRLTVT.

This chain uses TRBV7-2 with TRBJ2-2; D gene uncertain. The CDR3 covers 13 residues. Germline CDR1 and CDR2: SGHTA and FQGNSA. Trimming took 2 bases from V and 5 from J, leaving 6 bases between them. This CDR3 reads CASSLKLTGELFF. CDR3 nucleotide sequence: TGTGCCAGCAGCTTAAAACTTACCGGGGAGCTGTTTTTT.

The chain carries TRBV21-1 and TRBJ2-7; the table's D call of TRBD2 was not tested on the DNA. TRBV21-1 is classified as a pseudogene. The CDR3 is made up of 17 amino acids. The CDR3 loop reads CASSSRGGPESPYEQYF. CDR3 nucleotides: TGTGCCAGCAGCTCCCGGGGAGGCCCCGAGTCCCCCTACGAGCAGTACTTC.

The chain joins TRBV30 to TRBJ1-6; possibly TRBD1 for D (5 bases). Trimming pared 3 bases from V and 10 bases from J, leaving 16 bases between. Germline V lookup: CDR1 GTSNPN, CDR2 SVGIG (reference sequence). This CDR3 spans 14 amino acids. As DNA, the CDR3 is TGTGCCTGGAGCAAGCGCCAGGGTAGCTCACCCCTCCACTTT. Protein sequence: CAWSKRQGSSPLHF.